This TCR beta chain was captured by sequencing in a study of regulatory T cells in long-lasting Graves disease. Time point denoted: newly diagnosed GD, antithyroid drugs for less than 3 months. TCR sequences were obtained from RNA taken from PBMCs. TCR beta libraries were built with iRepertoire HTBI primers and Arm-PCR of CDR3 regions. TCRdb re-called the multiplex PCR reads through MiXCR, storing one row per CDR3 protein. This sample has roughly 430,000 distinct CDR3 sequences; about 17% occur once, and the top ten carry roughly a tenth. This clonotype was detected many times. CDR3 length: 18 amino acids. With 0 bases removed from V and 1 base from J, the gap between germline ends came to 15 bases. Germline V gives CDR1 KGHSH, CDR2 LQKENI. The same specimen was also included in a second study, on T cells in Graves' hyperthyroidism and ophthalmopathy. This second report adds: The HTBI primer set served for first-round RT-PCR of the TCR CDR3. Within blood appeared most thyroid clonotypes that had expanded above 0.001. In validation, the model predicted ophthalmopathy. These predictions came a median about 6.8 months before onset.

The V gene is TRBV18, the J gene TRBJ2-2, with D perhaps matching TRBD2 (6 bases). This specimen consisted of peripheral blood mononuclear cells (PBMCs), obtained at new diagnosis, from a patient treated with antithyroid drugs. This clonotype was sampled from a woman aged 25 to 39 with Graves disease. CDR3 sequence (DNA): TGTGCCAGCTCACCACCTAGGAGGGGATGGCGGAACACCGGGGAGCTGTTTTTT. This translates into CASSPPRRGWRNTGELFF.